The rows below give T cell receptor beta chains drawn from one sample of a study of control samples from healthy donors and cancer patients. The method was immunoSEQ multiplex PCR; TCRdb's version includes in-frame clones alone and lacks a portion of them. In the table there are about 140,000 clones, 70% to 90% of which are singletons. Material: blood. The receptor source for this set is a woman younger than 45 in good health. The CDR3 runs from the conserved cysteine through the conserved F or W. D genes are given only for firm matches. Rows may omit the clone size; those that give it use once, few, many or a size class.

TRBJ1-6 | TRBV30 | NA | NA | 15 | CAWSGQGSYNSPLHF | TGTGCCTGGAGTGGGCAGGGGTCCTATAATTCACCCCTCCACTTT
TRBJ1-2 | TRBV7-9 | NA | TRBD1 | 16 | CASSARQGGYGYGYTF | TGTGCCAGCAGCGCCAGACAGGGAGGGTACGGCTATGGCTACACCTTC
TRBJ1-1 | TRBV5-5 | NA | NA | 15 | CASSLGTSLNTEAFF | TGTGCCAGCAGCTTGGGGACTTCTCTCAACACTGAAGCTTTCTTT
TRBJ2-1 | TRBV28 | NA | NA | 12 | CASSLLSSEQFF | TGTGCCAGCAGTTTATTATCATCTGAGCAGTTCTTC
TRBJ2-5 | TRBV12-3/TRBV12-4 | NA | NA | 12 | CASSLQQETQYF | TGTGCCAGCAGTTTACAACAAGAGACCCAGTACTTC
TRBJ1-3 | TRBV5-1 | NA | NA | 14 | CASSLLGSGNTIYF | TGCGCCAGCAGCCTCCTGGGTTCTGGAAACACCATATATTTT
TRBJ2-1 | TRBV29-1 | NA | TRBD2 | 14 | CSGTGGLAGVEQFF | TGCAGCGGCACTGGTGGGCTAGCGGGAGTTGAGCAGTTCTTC
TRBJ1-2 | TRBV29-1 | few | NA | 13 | CSVEAWQMGGYTF | TGCAGCGTTGAGGCGTGGCAGATGGGGGGCTACACCTTC
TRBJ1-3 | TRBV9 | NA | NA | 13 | CASAQGTGNTIYF | TGTGCCAGTGCCCAGGGGACTGGAAACACCATATATTTT
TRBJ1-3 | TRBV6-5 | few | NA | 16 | CASSYSANPSGNTIYF | TGTGCCAGCAGTTACTCGGCCAACCCATCCGGAAACACCATATATTTT
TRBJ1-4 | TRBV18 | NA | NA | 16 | CASSPALGIQNEKLFF | TGTGCCAGCTCACCAGCACTCGGGATCCAAAATGAAAAACTGTTTTTT
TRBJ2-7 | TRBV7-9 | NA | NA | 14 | CASSLEGISYEQYF | TGTGCCAGCAGTCTAGAGGGAATCTCCTACGAGCAGTACTTC
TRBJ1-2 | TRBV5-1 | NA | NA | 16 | CASSLWGRGTNYGYTF | TGCGCCAGCAGCTTGTGGGGACGGGGAACTAACTATGGCTACACCTTC